This TCR beta chain is drawn from a study of OX40 agonist ivuxolimab in advanced cancers. The wider study: The dose-escalation group included hepatocellular carcinoma, melanoma, renal cell carcinoma and head and neck cancer. Whole-study results and caveats: Patients with a partial response at 0.1-3.0 mg/kg had among the lowest clonal expansion.

The CDR3 spans 14 residues. CDR1 SEHNR and CDR2 FQNEAQ come from the germline V gene (reference sequence). V dropped 5 bases and J dropped 2 bases, with 13 bases sitting between them. Blood samples were obtained at baseline, cycle 4 day 1, and cycle 7 day 1. Notes on this clone: Its matching antigen is unknown.

Some clones are missing from TCRdb's copy, which holds only in-frame ones; the method was immunoSEQ multiplex PCR. The sample shows around 60,000 clones, 82% of them seen only once. This sequence was found in an adult with an advanced solid tumor such as melanoma, head and neck, liver or kidney cancer. The chain couples TRBV7-9 to TRBJ2-7, with D perhaps matching TRBD1 (5 bases). Sample: CD4+ or CD8+ T cells sorted from blood, taken in a trial of the OX40 agonist ivuxolimab. The CDR3 coding sequence is TGTGCCAGCAGCGACGACGACAGACCCTACGAGCAGTACTTC. It encodes CASSDDDRPYEQYF.